These 30 T cell receptor beta chains originate from one sample sequenced in a study of shared clonotypes between healthy human individuals. Naive CD8 populations comprised CD45RO-negative cells positively selected for CCR7, excluding terminally differentiated effector memory CD45RA+ cells. The data were produced by immunoSEQ multiplex PCR, yet TCRdb's version contains in-frame clones alone and is incomplete. The sample carries millions of clones, roughly 91% recorded once. Sequencing used naive CD8+ T cells from PBMCs. Source of these receptors: a man between 18 and 35 years old in good health. Some clones in this sample may be carry-over from other donors' samples.

The chain combines TRBV5-8 with TRBJ1-1; D may be TRBD1 (5 bases). Germline V gene sequence: CDR1 SGHTS, CDR2 YDEGEE. Between the trimmed V and J ends, which lost 0 bases and 4 bases, there was a span of 10 bases. This CDR3 comprises 14 residues. The CDR3 loop is CASSLGAGPTEAFF. CDR3 coding DNA: TGTGCCAGCAGCTTGGGAGCAGGGCCCACTGAAGCTTTCTTT.

A note on this clone: Sequence at one end of the junction differs from germline and may be a read error. This chain links TRBV9 with TRBJ2-3, with 14 bases lining up with TRBD2. Germline CDR1 reads SGDLS; CDR2 reads YYNGEE. The CDR3 is made up of 15 amino acids. This chain's CDR3 is CASSRGTSGRDSQYF. As DNA, the CDR3 is TGTGCCAGCAGCCGCGGGACTAGCGGGAGAGATTCGCAGTATTTT.

The chain links TRBV28 to TRBJ2-2; D is ambiguous. Looked up from germline, CDR1 is MDHEN and CDR2 is SYDVKM. V lost 9 bases, J lost 4 bases, and 12 bases lay in between. The CDR3 runs 13 residues. CDR3 sequence (DNA): TGTGCCAGTCGGGCAGCCACCACCGGGGAGCTGTTTTTT. Translation gives CASRAATTGELFF.

The chain joins TRBV6-6 to TRBJ2-7; D uncertain. The germline V and J ends were trimmed by 0 bases and 1 base, with 13 bases remaining between them. CDR3 length equals 16 residues. Per the germline V gene, CDR1 is MNHNY and CDR2 is SVGAGI (reference sequence). The CDR3, as DNA: TGTGCCAGCAGTTACTCGTTAGGGTTCGGTTCCTACGAGCAGTACTTC. Amino acids: CASSYSLGFGSYEQYF.

This chain joins TRBV6-5 and TRBJ2-6, with 8 bases lining up with TRBD1. The CDR3 totals 16 residues. V dropped 4 bases and J dropped 2; count of bases not matched to a gene: 4. The germline CDR1 and CDR2 sequences are MNHEY and SVGAGI. CDR3 region: CASSSAGGPGANVLTF. The DNA for the CDR3 is TGTGCCAGCAGTTCGGCAGGGGGCCCTGGGGCCAACGTCCTGACTTTC.

The V gene is TRBV4-1, the J gene TRBJ1-1, with TRBD1 matching 7 bases. This CDR3 contains 13 residues. Germline CDR1 reads MGHRA; CDR2 reads YSYEKL. The ends lost 4 bases at V and 6 bases at J; junction bases unmatched: 5. CDR3 nucleotides: TGCGCCAGCAGCCCCCTACAGGGGTCTGAAGCTTTCTTT. Translation gives CASSPLQGSEAFF.

This sequence joins TRBV14 and TRBJ2-7; tentatively, D is TRBD1 or TRBD2 (6 bases each). The CDR3 is 16 amino acids. V lost 0 bases to trimming and J lost 3 bases, with 15 bases between them. Germline-derived CDR1 and CDR2 are SGHDN and FVKESK. CDR3: CASSQDPGGLGYEQYF. CDR3 nucleotide sequence: TGTGCCAGCAGCCAAGATCCTGGGGGGCTAGGCTACGAGCAGTACTTC.

CDR3 protein: CASSQTGKNQPQHF. The CDR3 region has the DNA TGTGCCAGCAGCCAGACAGGGAAGAATCAGCCCCAGCATTTT. The J gene is TRBJ1-5, the V gene TRBV5-5; 7 positions match TRBD1. The germline CDR1 and CDR2 sequences are SGHKS and YYEKEE (reference sequence). This CDR3 is built from 14 residues. J gave up 4 bases and V 4 bases, and 5 bases lay outside the gene matches.

The chain has TRBV7-9 and TRBJ1-4; 7 bases agree with TRBD1. Germline V gives CDR1 SEHNR, CDR2 FQNEAQ (reference sequence). This CDR3 region has 14 residues. V shed 5 bases and J 4 bases; nucleotides not matched to a gene: 4. CDR3 sequence reads: CASSQGQYNEKLFF. The CDR3 DNA follows: TGTGCCAGCAGCCAGGGACAGTATAATGAAAAACTGTTTTTT.

The chain has TRBV15 and TRBJ1-2; no clear D gene. The CDR3 is 16 amino acids. Germline loops: CDR1 LNHNV, CDR2 YYDKDF (reference sequence). The V end lost 0 bases, the J end lost 7 bases, and 18 bases lay between the germline ends. DNA of the CDR3: TGTGCCACCAGCAGAGATAGAGGGCTGGCCCAAGTTGGCTACACCTTC. Translated, it gives CATSRDRGLAQVGYTF.

This clone was counted a single time. The V and J genes are TRBV29-1 and TRBJ2-5; 10 nucleotides line up with TRBD2. V lost 7 bases to trimming and J lost 1 base; unmatched junction nucleotides: 6. Germline CDR1 and CDR2: SQVTM and ANQGSEA. The CDR3 has 14 amino acids. The CDR3 is CSDGGTSVQETQYF. CDR3 bases: TGCAGCGATGGCGGGACTAGCGTCCAAGAGACCCAGTACTTC.

The rearrangement joins TRBV28 to TRBJ2-2; D gene ambiguous. Germline values: CDR1 MDHEN, CDR2 SYDVKM. CDR3 length: 15 residues. V lost 6 bases and J lost 8, with 19 bases in between. This chain's CDR3 is CASSESKGWEGELFF. The CDR3 coding sequence is TGTGCCAGCAGCGAATCAAAAGGGTGGGAAGGGGAGCTGTTTTTT. Looking up the rest from reference TRBV28 and TRBJ2-2 gives the full variable domain: DVKVTQSSRYLVKRTGEKVFLECVQDMDHENMFWYRQDPGLGLRLIYFSYDVKMKEKGDIPEGYSVSREKKERFSLILESASTNQTSMYLCASSESKGWEGELFFGEGSRLTVL.

In its sample, this clone was seen a few times. The chain employs TRBV2 and TRBJ1-2; no definite D call. The CDR3 is 15 residues long. V was pared by 5 bases and J by 4 bases, with 17 bases between. Germline CDR1 SNHLY, CDR2 FYNNEI. The CDR3 nucleotides are TGTGCCAGCAGTCCGGGTGGACGGAACTTCTATGGCTACACCTTC. Protein sequence: CASSPGGRNFYGYTF.

The chain recombines TRBV27 with TRBJ2-3, with a possible D match to TRBD2 (5 bases). The V and J ends lost 6 bases and 0 bases respectively, with 10 bases between them. The length of the CDR3 is 14 residues. Germline CDR1 MNHEY, CDR2 SMNVEV (reference sequence). The CDR3 protein is CASRVRGSTDTQYF. The CDR3 region has the DNA TGTGCCAGCAGAGTTAGAGGGAGCACAGATACGCAGTATTTT.

This chain connects TRBV19 to TRBJ1-5, with a possible D match to TRBD1 (5 bases). V was cut by 3 bases and J by 6 bases, with 9 bases left in between. Germline V CDR1 and CDR2: LNHDA, SQIVND (reference sequence). The CDR3 runs 13 residues. In nucleotides, the CDR3 is TGTGCCAGTAGTATCCGGGGCATTCAGCCCCAGCATTTT. This gives the protein CASSIRGIQPQHF. Complete variable domain (other parts from reference TRBV19 and TRBJ1-5): DGGITQSPKYLFRKEGQNVTLSCEQNLNHDAMYWYRQDPGQGLRLIYYSQIVNDFQKGDIAEGYSVSREKKESFPLTVTSAQKNPTAFYLCASSIRGIQPQHFGDGTRLSIL.

The rearrangement uses TRBV30 and TRBJ2-7; D perhaps matches TRBD2 (6 bases). Trimming pared 0 bases from V and 3 bases from J, leaving 12 bases between. The CDR3 is 14 residues long. The V gene's germline CDR1 is GTSNPN and CDR2 SVGIG (reference sequence). This chain's CDR3 is CAWSVPAGIYEQYF. The CDR3 DNA follows: TGTGCCTGGAGTGTTCCAGCGGGCATCTACGAGCAGTACTTC.

The genes are TRBV6-1 and TRBJ1-5; D remains ambiguous. Trimming pared 4 bases from V and 0 bases from J, leaving 10 bases between. The CDR3 has 15 residues. CDR1 is MNHNS, CDR2 SASEGT, per germline. CDR3 sequence reads: CASSGGGGSNQPQHF. The CDR3 DNA sequence: TGTGCCAGCAGTGGCGGAGGAGGTAGCAATCAGCCCCAGCATTTT.

The chain couples TRBV28 to TRBJ2-5; TRBD2 agrees at 8 bases. This CDR3 comprises 18 residues. Germline assignment: CDR1 MDHEN and CDR2 SYDVKM. V lost 4 bases to trimming and J lost 4 bases; unmatched junction nucleotides: 17. CDR3 region: CASSSAGAGGAPGETQYF. CDR3 in DNA: TGTGCCAGCAGTTCCGCAGGGGCGGGGGGAGCCCCGGGAGAGACCCAGTACTTC.

With regard to this clone: The same CDR3 arises from other DNA sequences in this sample as well. The rearrangement uses TRBV27 and TRBJ2-7, with 8 bases fitting TRBD2. Losses at the gene ends were 1 base for V and 1 base for J; bases not matched to a gene: 0. The CDR3 is made up of 14 amino acids. In germline, CDR1 is MNHEY, CDR2 SMNVEV (reference sequence). The DNA for the CDR3 is TGTGCCAGCAGTTTATTAGCGGGATCCTACGAGCAGTACTTC. This gives the protein CASSLLAGSYEQYF.

The rearrangement uses TRBV4-1 and TRBJ2-7, with unresolved D. Trimming left V 1 base short and J 3 bases short, with 10 bases between. The CDR3 consists of 14 residues. Germline assignment: CDR1 MGHRA and CDR2 YSYEKL. Here the CDR3 reads CASSQAQNYYEQYF. DNA of the CDR3: TGCGCCAGCAGCCAAGCACAGAACTACTACGAGCAGTACTTC.

V and J are TRBV2 and TRBJ1-1; the D is unclear. The CDR3 is 12 amino acids. Per germline, CDR1 SNHLY and CDR2 FYNNEI. With 8 bases removed from V and 1 base from J, the gap between germline ends came to 8 bases. In nucleotides, the CDR3 is TGTGCCAGCCTAGGTACGAACACTGAAGCTTTCTTT. This codes for CASLGTNTEAFF.

The chain has TRBV11-2 and TRBJ2-2; weak D call: TRBD2 (5 bases). V lost 7 bases to trimming and J lost 13 bases, with 13 bases between them. CDR3 size: 11 residues. Germline CDR1 reads SGHAT; CDR2 reads FQNNGV. The CDR3 spells CASMGHRGLFF. DNA for the CDR3: TGTGCCAGCATGGGCCACCGGGGGCTGTTTTTT. The full variable domain, with the rest looked up from reference TRBV11-2 and TRBJ2-2, is EAGVAQSPRYKIIEKRQSVAFWCNPISGHATLYWYQQILGQGPKLLIQFQNNGVVDDSQLPKDRFSAERLKGVDSTLKIQPAKLEDSAVYLCASMGHRGLFFGEGSRLTVL.

The genes are TRBV4-2 and TRBJ2-2; D is perhaps TRBD1 or TRBD2 (6 bases each). Trimming left V 2 bases short and J 3 bases short, with 16 bases between. Germline V gene data show CDR1 as LGHNA and CDR2 as YNFKEQ. This CDR3 has 17 residues. CDR3 amino acids: CASSQIGGLKDTGELFF. CDR3 in DNA: TGTGCCAGCAGCCAAATCGGGGGCCTAAAGGACACCGGGGAGCTGTTTTTT.

This chain links TRBV28 with TRBJ1-3; 10 bases align to TRBD1. CDR1 MDHEN and CDR2 SYDVKM come from the germline V gene. The CDR3 is 17 residues long. V shed 4 bases, J shed 4 bases, and the junction held 10 bases outside the gene matches. The CDR3 loop is CASSSPSDRGHGNTIYF. The CDR3 DNA reads as TGTGCCAGCAGTTCTCCCTCTGACAGGGGGCACGGAAACACCATATATTTT.

A single count supports this clone. The chain employs TRBV7-6 and TRBJ2-7; 11 bases match TRBD2. This CDR3 contains 17 residues. J lost 7 bases, V lost 4 bases, and 15 bases had no gene match. The V gene's germline CDR1 is SGHVS and CDR2 FNYEAQ. Here the CDR3 DNA reads TGTGCCAGCAGCTCTTTAGCGGGAGGGCCTCTTCCGGAAGAGCAGTACTTC. Its protein product is CASSSLAGGPLPEEQYF.

CDR3 in DNA: TGTGCCAGCAGCCTCTACAGGGACACTGAAGCTTTCTTT. Amino acid sequence: CASSLYRDTEAFF. The chain employs TRBV7-8 and TRBJ1-1; possible D gene TRBD1, 6 bases. V shed 5 bases and J shed 3 bases, with 10 bases lying between them. Germline loops: CDR1 SGHVS, CDR2 FQNEAQ. CDR3 length: 13 amino acids.

The rearrangement joins TRBV9 to TRBJ1-1; tentatively, D is TRBD1 (6 bases). The CDR3 spans 14 residues. Trimming removed 0 bases at V and 6 bases at J, with 12 bases between. Germline V CDR1 and CDR2: SGDLS, YYNGEE. The CDR3 DNA follows: TGTGCCAGCAGCGTAGATTGGGGGGCCCCTGAAGCTTTCTTT. This gives the protein CASSVDWGAPEAFF.

V and J are TRBV25-1 and TRBJ1-1, with 7 nucleotides matching TRBD1. Germline loops: CDR1 MGHDK, CDR2 SYGVNS. V shed 5 bases, J shed 6 bases, and the junction held 6 bases outside the gene matches. This CDR3 region has 13 residues. The CDR3: CASSKQGSAEAFF. In DNA, the CDR3 is TGTGCCAGCAGTAAACAGGGGTCGGCTGAAGCTTTCTTT.

The chain employs TRBV6-6 and TRBJ2-7; 7 nucleotides line up with TRBD2. The CDR3 runs to 14 residues. The V gene end was trimmed by 0 bases and the J gene end by 4 bases; junction bases not matched to a gene: 3. The germline CDR1 and CDR2 sequences are MNHNY and SVGAGI (reference sequence). The CDR3 bases are TGTGCCAGCAGTTACTCGCGGGAGTTTTACGAGCAGTACTTC. This translates into CASSYSREFYEQYF.

Concerning this clone itself: The same CDR3 can be traced to other DNA sequences in this sample. The chain has TRBV7-2 and TRBJ2-7, with D tentatively TRBD2 (5 bases). This CDR3 is built from 13 residues. Germline CDR1 SGHTA, CDR2 FQGNSA. The V end lost 1 base, the J end lost 3 bases, and 7 bases lay between the germline ends. Here the CDR3 reads CASSLVSGYEQYF. The CDR3 bases are TGTGCCAGCAGCTTAGTGAGCGGCTACGAGCAGTACTTC.